A selection of T cell receptor beta chains follows, all from one sample in a study of control samples from healthy donors and cancer patients. Clones were read by immunoSEQ multiplex PCR, and TCRdb kept only the in-frame ones, dropping some. The sample lists about 110,000 clones, 70% to 85% occurring once. The specimen sequenced was blood. These receptors all stem from a man younger than 30 in good health. Each CDR3 is given with its conserved first and last residue. The order of the fields is clone size, D gene, V gene, J gene, CDR3 DNA, CDR3 protein. The D gene is left open where the match is weak. Rows give clone size only sometimes, using once, few, many, or a class for an expanded clone.

>.|.|TRBV28|TRBJ1-2
TGTGCCAGCAGAGGGGACCTCGCCGGGGGCTACACCTTC
CASRGDLAGGYTF
>.|TRBD1|TRBV18|TRBJ1-3
TGTGCCAGCTCACCACCGGGGGACAGGGGGAACACCATATATTTT
CASSPPGDRGNTIYF
>.|.|TRBV28|TRBJ1-1
TGTGCCAGCAGCCCGTACAGGGAAGCTTTCTTT
CASSPYREAFF
>.|.|TRBV29-1|TRBJ1-2
TGCAGCGTTGAAGACAAGGGCTATGGCTACACCTTC
CSVEDKGYGYTF
>.|.|TRBV19|TRBJ2-3
TGTGCCAGTAGTCCCCGGGGGCGCACAGATACGCAGTATTTT
CASSPRGRTDTQYF
>once|TRBD1|TRBV15|TRBJ2-7
TGTGCCACCAGCAGAGGCGGGACAGGGTTTGAGCAGTACTTC
CATSRGGTGFEQYF
>.|.|TRBV19|TRBJ1-6
TGTGCCAGTAGGCCACCGGGTTATAATTCACCCCTCCACTTT
CASRPPGYNSPLHF
>.|TRBD1|TRBV2|TRBJ2-3
TGTGCCAGCAAAAGGCCAAAGACAGGGGGCCCAGATACGCAGTATTTT
CASKRPKTGGPDTQYF
>.|.|TRBV12-3/TRBV12-4|TRBJ1-4
TGTGCCAGCAGTTTTAGGGGGGGCGAAAAACTGTTTTTT
CASSFRGGEKLFF
>.|TRBD2|TRBV18|TRBJ2-5
TGTGCCAGCTCACCGGCGGGGGACGCGAGCCAGTACTTC
CASSPAGDASQYF
>.|.|TRBV24-1|TRBJ1-1
TGTGCCACCAGTGGGGCCGGGCCGAACACTGAAGCTTTCTTT
CATSGAGPNTEAFF
>once|.|TRBV21-1|TRBJ1-4
TGTGCCAGCAGCAAAGAGCGGTCACCCCGGGAAAAACTGTTTTTT
CASSKERSPREKLFF
>.|.|TRBV20-1|TRBJ1-2
TGCAGTGCTAGAGAGCAGCGTGGGCCCACCTTC
CSAREQRGPTF
>.|TRBD2|TRBV7-2|TRBJ2-7
TGTGCCAGCAGACAGGGACTAGCGGGGGCCTACGAGCAGTACTTC
CASRQGLAGAYEQYF
>.|.|TRBV1|TRBJ2-1
TGCACCAGCAGCCACAACCAAGCGGGGAAAATTTCCTACAATGAGCAGTTCTTC
CTSSHNQAGKISYNEQFF
>.|.|TRBV9|TRBJ2-3
TGTGCCAGCAGCAATTCCCCTTCTAGCGCTTCCCCTAGGGATACGCAGTATTTT
CASSNSPSSASPRDTQYF
>.|.|TRBV20-1|TRBJ2-3
TGCAGCTGCGAAGCGGGTACGCAGTATTTT
CSCEAGTQYF
>.|TRBD1|TRBV28|TRBJ1-4
TGTGCCAGCAGTTTAGGGACAGTCGTTAATGAAAAACTGTTTTTT
CASSLGTVVNEKLFF
>.|.|TRBV29-1|TRBJ2-3
TGCAGCGTTGTGGGGGCGACTGGCACAGATACGCAGTATTTT
CSVVGATGTDTQYF
>.|TRBD2|TRBV4-1|TRBJ2-2
TGCGCCAGCAGCCAATATCCCGGGACTAGCGGGGGGCTAAAGAGGGACACCGGGGAGCTGTTTTTT
CASSQYPGTSGGLKRDTGELFF
>.|.|TRBV24-1|TRBJ1-4
TGTGCCACTTCAGAAGGGCGGTCGGGTGAAAAACTGTTTTTT
CATSEGRSGEKLFF
>.|TRBD1|TRBV4-2|TRBJ1-2
TGTGCCAGCAGCCAAGATACAGGGGAGAGTAGCTACACCTTC
CASSQDTGESSYTF
>.|.|TRBV28|TRBJ1-3
TGTGCCAGCAGTTTATGCAGCCATCGCTTCCGTGGAAACACCATATATTTT
CASSLCSHRFRGNTIYF
>.|.|TRBV30|TRBJ2-5
TGTGCCTGGAGTGTACGTCGGGGGGAGACCCAGTACTTC
CAWSVRRGETQYF
>.|.|TRBV9|TRBJ2-3
TGTGCCAGCAGCGTAGGGGGCCTTACCACAGATACGCAGTATTTT
CASSVGGLTTDTQYF
>.|.|TRBV5-1|TRBJ2-5
TGCGCCAGCAGCTTGGGGGGACACGGAGAGACCCAGTACTTC
CASSLGGHGETQYF
>.|TRBD1|TRBV7-9|TRBJ1-2
TGTGCCAGCAGCACGGTGGACAGGAACCCCTTTTATGGCTACACCTTC
CASSTVDRNPFYGYTF
>once|TRBD1|TRBV7-2|TRBJ1-2
TGTGCCAGCAGCTTAGCTCCGGCAGGGGGTGATGGCTACACCTTC
CASSLAPAGGDGYTF
>.|TRBD1|TRBV7-2|TRBJ2-5
TGTGCCAGCAGCTTACAACAGGGGGCAAGGGAGACCCAGTACTTC
CASSLQQGARETQYF
>.|TRBD2|TRBV6-6|TRBJ2-1
TGTGCCGGGACTAGCGGAAACAATGAGCAGTTCTTC
CAGTSGNNEQFF
>.|.|TRBV10-3|TRBJ2-5
TGTGCCATCAGTGTGACAGGGGAGGGGGAGACCCAGTACTTC
CAISVTGEGETQYF
>.|.|TRBV6-5|TRBJ2-2
TGTGCCAGCAGTTACACGAACACCGGGGAGCTGTTTTTT
CASSYTNTGELFF
>.|.|TRBV5-1|TRBJ2-3
TGCGCCAGCAGCTTGGAGGCCAGGCGTTACACAGATACGCAGTATTTT
CASSLEARRYTDTQYF
>few|.|TRBV9|TRBJ1-2
TGTGCCAGCAGCGACGGGACGGTATATGGCTACACCTTC
CASSDGTVYGYTF
>.|TRBD2|TRBV5-5|TRBJ2-1
TGTGCCAGCAGCTCTAGCGGGGGGTACAATGAGCAGTTCTTC
CASSSSGGYNEQFF
>few|.|TRBV4-3|TRBJ1-3
TGCGCCAGCAGCCAAACAAATGGAAACACCATATATTTT
CASSQTNGNTIYF
>.|TRBD1|TRBV4-1|TRBJ1-1
TGCGCCAGCACCCATGGACAGGGGTACAAGAACACTGAAGCTTTCTTT
CASTHGQGYKNTEAFF
>.|.|TRBV7-9|TRBJ1-2
TGTGCCAGCAGCTTAGCGGATATGGGGATTTCAGTCAATGGCTACACCTTC
CASSLADMGISVNGYTF
>.|TRBD1|TRBV2|TRBJ2-3
TGTGCCAGCAGTGATGGTGTAGGGGACAGCAGCACAGATACGCAGTATTTT
CASSDGVGDSSTDTQYF
>.|.|TRBV27|TRBJ2-6
TGTGCCAGCAAAATAAACTCTGGGGCCAACGTCCTGACTTTC
CASKINSGANVLTF
>once|.|TRBV9|TRBJ1-2
TGTGCCAGCAGCGTAGGACAGACCTATGGCTACACCTTC
CASSVGQTYGYTF
>.|TRBD1|TRBV27|TRBJ2-7
TGTGCCAGCAGTTTAAGGGGGCCGTCCTACGAGCAGTACTTC
CASSLRGPSYEQYF
>few|.|TRBV5-1|TRBJ1-2
TGCGCCAGCAGTGCTATCTGGGGTGGCTACACCTTC
CASSAIWGGYTF
>few|.|TRBV7-9|TRBJ1-2
TGTGCCAGCAGCCTCGACGGGCGGGACTACACCTTC
CASSLDGRDYTF
>few|TRBD2|TRBV5-4|TRBJ2-1
TGTGCCAGCAGCCCGGGCAGACGGACTAGTCCCTACAATGAGCAGTTCTTC
CASSPGRRTSPYNEQFF
>.|.|TRBV7-9|TRBJ2-3
TGTGCCAGCAGCCCCCCGGTTAGCGGCACAGATACGCAGTATTTT
CASSPPVSGTDTQYF
>.|TRBD1|TRBV27|TRBJ1-6
TGTGCCAGCAGCTTACAGGGGTTCTCCTATAATTCACCCCTCCACTTT
CASSLQGFSYNSPLHF
>.|.|TRBV7-9|TRBJ2-5
TGTGCCAGCAGCTTAGGGGGTCAAGAGACCCAGTACTTC
CASSLGGQETQYF
>.|.|TRBV7-2|TRBJ2-3
TGTGCCAGCAGCTTAGCCAGGGTACGGACAGATACGCAGTATTTT
CASSLARVRTDTQYF
>.|.|TRBV4-1|TRBJ1-2
TGCGCCAGCAGCCAAGGAACAGGGCTCAACTATGGCTACACCTTC
CASSQGTGLNYGYTF
>.|TRBD1|TRBV18|TRBJ2-3
TGTGCCAGCTCACGGTCGACAGGGGTTGCAGATACGCAGTATTTT
CASSRSTGVADTQYF
>.|TRBD1|TRBV24-1|TRBJ2-5
TGTGCCACCAGTGAACGGGACAGGGGAGGGCCGAAGACCCAGTACTTC
CATSERDRGGPKTQYF